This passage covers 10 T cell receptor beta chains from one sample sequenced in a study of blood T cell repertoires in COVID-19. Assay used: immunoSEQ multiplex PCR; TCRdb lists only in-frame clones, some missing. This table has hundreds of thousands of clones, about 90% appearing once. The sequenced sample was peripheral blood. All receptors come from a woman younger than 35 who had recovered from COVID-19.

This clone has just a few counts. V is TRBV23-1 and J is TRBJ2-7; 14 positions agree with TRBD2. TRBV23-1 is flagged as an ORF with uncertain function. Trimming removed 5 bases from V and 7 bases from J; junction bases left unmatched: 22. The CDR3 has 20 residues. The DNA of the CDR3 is TGCGCCAGCAGTAAAGAACCGGGACTAGCGGGAGTAGGTTCAACGGAGGAGCAGTACGTC. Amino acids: CASSKEPGLAGVGSTEEQYV.

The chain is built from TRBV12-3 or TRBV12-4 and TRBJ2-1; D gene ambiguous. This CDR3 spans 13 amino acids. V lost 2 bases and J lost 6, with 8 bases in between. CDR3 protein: CASSLPPGNEQFF. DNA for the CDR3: TGTGCCAGCAGTTTACCCCCGGGCAATGAGCAGTTCTTC.

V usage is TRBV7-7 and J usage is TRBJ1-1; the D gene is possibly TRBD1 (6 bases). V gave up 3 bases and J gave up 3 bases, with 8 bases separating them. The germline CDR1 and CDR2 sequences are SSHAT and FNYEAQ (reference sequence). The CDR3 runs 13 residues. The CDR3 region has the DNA TGTGCCAGCAGCTTGGACAGCCACACTGAAGCTTTCTTT. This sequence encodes CASSLDSHTEAFF. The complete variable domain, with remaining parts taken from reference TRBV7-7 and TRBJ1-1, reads GAGVSQSPRYKVTKRGQDVTLRCDPISSHATLYWYQQALGQGPEFLTYFNYEAQPDKSGLPSDRFSAERPEGSISTLTIQRTEQRDSAMYRCASSLDSHTEAFFGQGTRLTVV.

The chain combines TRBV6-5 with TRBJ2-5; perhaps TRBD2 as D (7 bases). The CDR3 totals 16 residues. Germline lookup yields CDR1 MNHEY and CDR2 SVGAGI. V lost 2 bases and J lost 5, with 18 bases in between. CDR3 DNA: TGTGCCAGCAGTTACCGGCCCTTCGGGGGGCGGGAGACCCAGTACTTC. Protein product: CASSYRPFGGRETQYF.

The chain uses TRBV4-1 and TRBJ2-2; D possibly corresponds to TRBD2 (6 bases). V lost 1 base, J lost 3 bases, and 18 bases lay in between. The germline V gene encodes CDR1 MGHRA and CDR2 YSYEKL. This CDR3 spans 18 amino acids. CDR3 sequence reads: CASSQVGGIAEDTGELFF. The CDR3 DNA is TGCGCCAGCAGCCAAGTAGGTGGGATAGCGGAAGACACCGGGGAGCTGTTTTTT.

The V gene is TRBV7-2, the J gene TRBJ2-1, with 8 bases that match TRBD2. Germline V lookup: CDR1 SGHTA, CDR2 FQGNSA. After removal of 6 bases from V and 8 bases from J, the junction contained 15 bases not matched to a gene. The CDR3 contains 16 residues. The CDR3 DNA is TGTGCCAGCAGAGAAATAACCGGGACTAGAGTCCATGAGCAGTTCTTC. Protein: CASREITGTRVHEQFF.

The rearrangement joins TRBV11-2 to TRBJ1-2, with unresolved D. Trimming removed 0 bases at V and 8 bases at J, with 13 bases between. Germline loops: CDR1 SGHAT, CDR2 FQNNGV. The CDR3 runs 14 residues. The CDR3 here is CASSLEGPTGGYTF. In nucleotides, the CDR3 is TGTGCCAGCAGCTTAGAAGGCCCCACCGGGGGCTACACCTTC.

This CDR3 is CASSQVVGGPRNEQFF. CDR3 bases: TGTGCCAGCAGCCAGGTGGTAGGAGGGCCAAGGAATGAGCAGTTCTTC. This chain connects TRBV3-1 (or the pseudogene TRBV3-2) to TRBJ2-1; the D gene is possibly TRBD2 (6 bases). From germline, CDR1 is LGHDT and CDR2 YNNKEL (reference sequence). The CDR3 contains 16 residues. Trimming left V 3 bases short and J 7 bases short, with 19 bases between.

The CDR3 DNA reads TGTGCCAGCACCGACCGGGGTGAAGCTTTCTTT. As protein: CASTDRGEAFF. The genes are TRBV6-5 and TRBJ1-1; D remains unclear. V lost 7 bases, J lost 7 bases, and 10 bases lay in between. The CDR3 totals 11 residues. Germline V CDR1 and CDR2: MNHEY, SVGAGI.

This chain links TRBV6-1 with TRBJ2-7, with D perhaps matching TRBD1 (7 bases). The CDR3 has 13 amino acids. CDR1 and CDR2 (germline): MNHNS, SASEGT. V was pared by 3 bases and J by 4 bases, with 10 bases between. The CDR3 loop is CASSETGRYEQYV. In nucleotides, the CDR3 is TGTGCCAGCAGTGAGACAGGGAGGTACGAGCAGTACGTC.